The 24 T cell receptor beta chains given below trace back to one sample, sequenced in a study of blood T cell repertoires in COVID-19. The assay was immunoSEQ multiplex PCR, and TCRdb's table has in-frame clones only and misses some. Of approximately 91,000 clones listed, 75% to 85% were seen once; the top ten hold around a quarter. The specimen was peripheral blood. These TCRs come from a man in his 70s with acute or convalescent COVID-19.

This clone was counted between two and nine times. The chain combines TRBV29-1 with TRBJ2-3, with 8 nucleotides matching TRBD2. The CDR3 contains 18 residues. Trimming at V came to 1 base and at J to 2 bases, leaving 14 bases not matched to a gene. In germline, CDR1 is SQVTM, CDR2 ANQGSEA. The CDR3 spells CSVEGALLAAAYTDTQYF. The CDR3 DNA reads TGCAGCGTTGAAGGGGCCCTACTAGCGGCCGCCTACACAGATACGCAGTATTTT.

V is TRBV19 and J is TRBJ2-7; 13 nucleotides agree with TRBD2. Trimming cost V 5 bases and J 4 bases; bases outside gene matches: 5. The CDR3 consists of 15 residues. Germline CDR1 reads LNHDA; CDR2 reads SQIVND (reference sequence). In nucleotides, the CDR3 is TGTGCCAGTAGTTCACCGGGACTAGCGGGATACGAGCAGTACTTC. Encoded protein: CASSSPGLAGYEQYF. The full variable domain, completed using reference TRBV19 and TRBJ2-7, is DGGITQSPKYLFRKEGQNVTLSCEQNLNHDAMYWYRQDPGQGLRLIYYSQIVNDFQKGDIAEGYSVSREKKESFPLTVTSAQKNPTAFYLCASSSPGLAGYEQYFGPGTRLTVT.

The chain combines TRBV28 with TRBJ1-2; D is unclear. This CDR3 region has 13 residues. Germline-derived CDR1 and CDR2 are MDHEN and SYDVKM. V was cut by 3 bases and J by 3 bases, with 8 bases left in between. CDR3 bases: TGTGCCAGCAGTTTGTTGGCAGACTATGGCTACACCTTC. It specifies CASSLLADYGYTF.

The chain recombines TRBV19 with TRBJ1-1; 9 positions agree with TRBD1. Germline values: CDR1 LNHDA, CDR2 SQIVND (reference sequence). The CDR3 contains 16 residues. V dropped 5 bases and J dropped 3; count of bases not matched to a gene: 10. The DNA for the CDR3 is TGTGCCAGTAGTTCGGCCGGGACAGGGATAGACACTGAAGCTTTCTTT. Translated: CASSSAGTGIDTEAFF.

The DNA of the CDR3 is TGCGCCAGCAGCTTGGGGGCTTCTTACGAGCAGTACTTC. It encodes CASSLGASYEQYF. This sequence joins TRBV5-1 and TRBJ2-7, with unresolved D. The V gene's germline CDR1 is SGHRS and CDR2 YFSETQ. V was trimmed by 0 bases and J by 4 bases, leaving 8 bases between them. The CDR3 runs 13 residues. Using reference TRBV5-1 and TRBJ2-7 for the parts outside the CDR3, the full variable domain is KAGVTQTPRYLIKTRGQQVTLSCSPISGHRSVSWYQQTPGQGLQFLFEYFSETQRNKGNFPGRFSGRQFSNSRSEMNVSTLELGDSALYLCASSLGASYEQYFGPGTRLTVT.

The CDR3 DNA reads as TGTGCCACCAGTGATTTCGCGGGAAACGAGCAGTACTTC. Translating gives CATSDFAGNEQYF. The rearrangement uses TRBV24-1 and TRBJ2-7, with D maybe TRBD2 (6 bases). CDR3 length: 13 amino acids. Germline lookup yields CDR1 KGHDR and CDR2 SFDVKD. The V and J ends lost 1 base and 5 bases respectively, with 8 bases between them.

The chain links TRBV5-4 to TRBJ2-2; the D gene is possibly TRBD1 (6 bases). Germline loops: CDR1 SGHNT, CDR2 YYREEE (reference sequence). The CDR3 extends over 15 amino acids. Trimming left V 2 bases short and J 5 bases short, with 13 bases between. This CDR3 reads CASSFNRASTGELFF. The CDR3 bases are TGTGCCAGCAGCTTTAACAGGGCAAGTACCGGGGAGCTGTTTTTT.

This chain joins TRBV3-1 (or the pseudogene TRBV3-2) and TRBJ1-1; 9 positions agree with TRBD1. J lost 2 bases, V lost 0 bases, and 7 bases had no gene match. CDR1 is LGHDT and CDR2 is YNNKEL in the germline V gene (reference sequence). CDR3 length: 17 amino acids. The CDR3 bases are TGTGCCAGCAGCCAAGATCCAACAGGGGGCGGAAACACTGAAGCTTTCTTT. This codes for CASSQDPTGGGNTEAFF.

The chain carries TRBV9 and TRBJ2-2, with 8 nucleotides matching TRBD2. V was clipped by 2 bases and J by 0 bases; unmatched bases: 6. The CDR3 contains 17 residues. CDR1 is SGDLS and CDR2 is YYNGEE in the germline V gene. CDR3: CASSVRGSGTNTGELFF. In nucleotides, the CDR3 is TGTGCCAGCAGCGTTCGTGGTAGCGGGACGAACACCGGGGAGCTGTTTTTT.

V gene TRBV5-6 combines with J gene TRBJ2-7; the D gene is possibly TRBD1 (6 bases). Trimming cost V 4 bases and J 4 bases, with 12 bases left between them. The CDR3 runs to 13 residues. Germline CDR1 and CDR2: SGHDT and YYEEEE. As DNA, the CDR3 is TGTGCCAGCAGCGACACAGGGAAGTACGAGCAGTACTTC. Its protein is CASSDTGKYEQYF.

This clone has just a few counts. The rearrangement uses TRBV9 and TRBJ2-3; weak D call: TRBD1 (6 bases). V was clipped by 4 bases and J by 2 bases, with 14 bases between them. The CDR3 extends over 15 amino acids. The germline gives CDR1 SGDLS, CDR2 YYNGEE. The CDR3 DNA sequence: TGTGCCAGCAGCACTAGAGACAGGTACACAGATACGCAGTATTTT. This codes for CASSTRDRYTDTQYF.

This sequence joins TRBV11-3 and TRBJ2-1, with D tentatively TRBD2 (7 bases). Germline V gene sequence: CDR1 SGHNT, CDR2 YENEEA. This CDR3 contains 16 residues. V was clipped by 5 bases and J by 7 bases, with 21 bases between them. The CDR3 sequence is CASSPRGGGSANEQFF. CDR3 DNA sequence: TGTGCCAGCAGCCCACGCGGGGGCGGGAGTGCGAATGAGCAGTTCTTC.

The V call is TRBV11-2, the J call TRBJ2-1; 11 positions agree with TRBD2. There are 15 residues in the CDR3. Germline assignment: CDR1 SGHAT and CDR2 FQNNGV. The V and J ends lost 5 bases and 6 bases, in that order; junction bases with no gene match: 6. The CDR3 sequence is CASSPTSGGFNEQFF. The CDR3 DNA sequence: TGTGCCAGCAGCCCTACTAGCGGGGGCTTCAATGAGCAGTTCTTC. The whole variable domain, remainder taken from reference TRBV11-2 and TRBJ2-1, is EAGVAQSPRYKIIEKRQSVAFWCNPISGHATLYWYQQILGQGPKLLIQFQNNGVVDDSQLPKDRFSAERLKGVDSTLKIQPAKLEDSAVYLCASSPTSGGFNEQFFGPGTRLTVL.

The V call is TRBV11-2, the J call TRBJ1-2; 9 nucleotides line up with TRBD1. The germline gives CDR1 SGHAT, CDR2 FQNNGV. This CDR3 has 16 amino acids. After removal of 0 bases from V and 4 bases from J, the junction contained 6 bases not matched to a gene. The CDR3 protein is CASSLDLGQGSYGYTF. The CDR3, as DNA: TGTGCCAGCAGCTTAGATCTGGGACAGGGATCCTATGGCTACACCTTC.

The chain joins TRBV12-3 or TRBV12-4 to TRBJ2-1, with a weak D call TRBD1 (6 bases). The V end lost 3 bases, the J end lost 7 bases, and 7 bases lay between the germline ends. The CDR3 length is 12 residues. Written as DNA, the CDR3 is TGTGCCAGCAGTTTCGGACAGAATGAGCAGTTCTTC. Encoded protein: CASSFGQNEQFF.

The V gene is TRBV27, the J gene TRBJ2-1; 12 positions match TRBD2. This CDR3 has 16 residues. Per germline, CDR1 MNHEY and CDR2 SMNVEV (reference sequence). V dropped 6 bases and J dropped 3; count of bases not matched to a gene: 6. In DNA, the CDR3 is TGTGCCAGCAGAAGGTGGACTAGCGGGAACTACAATGAGCAGTTCTTC. Translated, it gives CASRRWTSGNYNEQFF.

The chain recombines TRBV7-9 with TRBJ1-4, with 10 positions matching TRBD1. The junction had 9 bases not matched to a gene; V was cut back by 3 bases and J by 8 bases. The CDR3 runs 16 residues. CDR1 is SEHNR, CDR2 FQNEAQ, per germline (reference sequence). The CDR3 nucleotides read TGTGCCAGCAGCTTTGGACCGGGACAGGGGAAAGAAAAACTGTTTTTT. Translating gives CASSFGPGQGKEKLFF.

This rearrangement joins TRBV7-2 to TRBJ2-7; 11 bases align to TRBD2. The V and J ends lost 6 bases and 6 bases, in that order; junction bases with no gene match: 7. The CDR3 covers 14 residues. CDR1 SGHTA and CDR2 FQGNSA come from the germline V gene. DNA of the CDR3: TGTGCCAGCAGGGTAGCGGGAGGGCCCCTCGAGCAGTACTTC. Translation gives CASRVAGGPLEQYF.

V usage is TRBV3-1 (or the pseudogene TRBV3-2) and J usage is TRBJ2-1, with TRBD1 matching 8 bases. V lost 3 bases and J lost 6; bases outside the gene matches: 7. The CDR3 consists of 15 residues. Germline lookup yields CDR1 LGHDT and CDR2 YNNKEL (reference sequence). CDR3 in DNA: TGTGCCAGCAGCCAGAGGGACAGGTGGGGCAATGAGCAGTTCTTC. Translating it yields CASSQRDRWGNEQFF.

This sequence joins TRBV5-4 and TRBJ2-3; no firm D call. The V end was cut by 1 base, the J end by 0 bases, with 12 bases between. CDR1 is SGHNT and CDR2 is YYREEE in the germline V gene (reference sequence). The CDR3 consists of 16 residues. The DNA for the CDR3 is TGTGCCAGCAGCTTGAAGACTTCACCTAGCACAGATACGCAGTATTTT. It codes for CASSLKTSPSTDTQYF.

The gene calls are TRBV9 and TRBJ1-4, with no clear D. CDR1 is SGDLS and CDR2 is YYNGEE in the germline V gene. Trimming shortened V by 4 bases and J by 4 bases, and 11 bases separated the two germline ends. The CDR3 is 14 amino acids. As DNA, the CDR3 is TGTGCCAGCAGCCCCCTGGGAGGTAATGAAAAACTGTTTTTT. This codes for CASSPLGGNEKLFF.

The chain recombines TRBV5-5 with TRBJ2-1; a weak D match, TRBD2 (7 bases). V lost 1 base to trimming and J lost 8 bases, with 10 bases between them. Germline lookup yields CDR1 SGHKS and CDR2 YYEKEE (reference sequence). The CDR3 has 13 residues. CDR3 nucleotide sequence: TGTGCCAGCAGCTTGTGGGGGGGCGATGAGCAGTTCTTC. Its translation is CASSLWGGDEQFF.

This clone is labeled medium-sized. The rearrangement links TRBV29-1 to TRBJ1-2; tentative D call: TRBD1 (5 bases). Germline V gene sequence: CDR1 SQVTM, CDR2 ANQGSEA. V lost 5 bases, J lost 4 bases, and 11 bases lay in between. The CDR3 covers 12 residues. The CDR3 protein is CSVRQSAYGYTF. CDR3 DNA sequence: TGCAGCGTTAGACAGAGTGCCTATGGCTACACCTTC.

The V call is TRBV28, the J call TRBJ2-1; 11 bases map to TRBD2. The trim removed 6 bases at V and 10 bases at J, leaving 11 bases unmatched. Germline lookup yields CDR1 MDHEN and CDR2 SYDVKM. The CDR3 consists of 15 residues. The CDR3: CASRWGRLAGNEQFF. DNA of the CDR3: TGTGCCAGCAGATGGGGCCGACTAGCGGGAAACGAGCAGTTCTTC.